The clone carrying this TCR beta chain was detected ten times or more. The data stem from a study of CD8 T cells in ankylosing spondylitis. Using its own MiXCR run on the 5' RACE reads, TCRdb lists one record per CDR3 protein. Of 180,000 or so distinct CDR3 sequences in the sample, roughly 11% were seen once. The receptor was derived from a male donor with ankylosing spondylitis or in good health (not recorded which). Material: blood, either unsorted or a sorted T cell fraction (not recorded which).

CDR3 bases: TGTGCCACCGCGCAGGGAGTGAGCAATCAGCCCCAGCATTTT. Translated, it gives CATAQGVSNQPQHF. V gene TRBV10-3 combines with J gene TRBJ1-5, with D possibly matching TRBD1 (5 bases). Germline CDR1 and CDR2: ENHRY and SYGVKD. The CDR3 has 14 residues. Between the trimmed V and J ends, which lost 10 bases and 1 base, there was a span of 14 bases.